The 21 T cell receptor beta chains below come from one sample, sequenced in a study of blood T cell repertoires in COVID-19. Profiled with immunoSEQ multiplex PCR; TCRdb holds only in-frame clones, not every one. The sample comprises 200,000 or so clones, 80% to 90% of which are singletons, and more than 9% rests with the top ten. The sample comprised peripheral blood. These TCRs come from a woman of 80 years or more with acute or convalescent COVID-19.

This rearrangement joins TRBV6-2 or TRBV6-3 to TRBJ1-1; 9 nucleotides align to TRBD1. CDR1 and CDR2 from the germline V gene are MNHEY and SVGEGT. The CDR3 spans 16 residues. The ends lost 0 bases at V and 0 bases at J; junction bases unmatched: 2. The CDR3 is CASSYSGQGLNTEAFF. Written as DNA, the CDR3 is TGTGCCAGCAGTTACTCCGGACAGGGGTTGAACACTGAAGCTTTCTTT.

This clone has a single count. The chain employs TRBV19 and TRBJ1-4, with a possible D match to TRBD1 (5 bases). CDR3 length equals 14 residues. Germline CDR1 LNHDA, CDR2 SQIVND (reference sequence). V was clipped by 7 bases and J by 2 bases, with 11 bases between them. CDR3 nucleotides: TGTGCCAGTATCCCTGGGGGGACTAATGAAAAACTGTTTTTT. Its protein is CASIPGGTNEKLFF.

The chain recombines TRBV4-1 with TRBJ2-3, with 9 bases fitting TRBD2. Germline CDR1 reads MGHRA; CDR2 reads YSYEKL. The CDR3 contains 17 residues. Trimming removed 4 bases from V and 4 bases from J; junction bases left unmatched: 12. The CDR3 reads CASSPWTSDRGPDTQYF. The DNA for the CDR3 is TGCGCCAGCAGCCCGTGGACTAGCGACAGAGGTCCAGATACGCAGTATTTT.

This chain links TRBV28 with TRBJ2-7, with D uncertain. The CDR3 is 15 residues long. Trimming removed 7 bases from V and 2 bases from J, with 18 bases in between. Germline lookup yields CDR1 MDHEN and CDR2 SYDVKM. The chain's CDR3 is CASIKQPAGTYEQYF. Here the CDR3 DNA reads TGTGCCAGCATTAAACAACCGGCAGGAACCTACGAGCAGTACTTC.

The chain uses TRBV7-8 and TRBJ1-5; 10 bases are shared with TRBD1. The CDR3 runs to 16 residues. V gave up 2 bases and J gave up 4 bases; unmatched junction bases: 5. Germline V gene sequence: CDR1 SGHVS, CDR2 FQNEAQ. CDR3 sequence: CASSLSGTGVNQPQHF. CDR3 bases: TGTGCCAGCAGCTTATCTGGGACAGGGGTGAATCAGCCCCAGCATTTT.

The CDR3 spells CASSPPAGGGFQNIQYF. In nucleotides, the CDR3 is TGTGCCAGCTCACCACCTGCGGGGGGCGGGTTTCAAAACATTCAGTACTTC. The chain carries TRBV18 and TRBJ2-4; 8 nucleotides align to TRBD2. The CDR3 length is 17 residues. The V gene's germline CDR1 is KGHSH and CDR2 LQKENI. Unmatched junction bases numbered 9, after V lost 0 bases and J lost 5 bases.

V is TRBV5-4 and J is TRBJ1-2, with D uncertain. V was shortened by 4 bases and J by 5 bases, with 9 bases between the two germline ends. Germline lookup yields CDR1 SGHNT and CDR2 YYREEE (reference sequence). The CDR3 contains 12 residues. CDR3 DNA: TGTGCCAGCAGCCGGCGGCAGTATGGCTACACCTTC. Encoded protein: CASSRRQYGYTF. Looking up the rest from reference TRBV5-4 and TRBJ1-2 gives the full variable domain: ETGVTQSPTHLIKTRGQQVTLRCSSQSGHNTVSWYQQALGQGPQFIFQYYREEENGRGNFPPRFSGLQFPNYSSELNVNALELDDSALYLCASSRRQYGYTFGSGTRLTVV.

The chain employs TRBV4-1 and TRBJ1-4, with a tentative D call TRBD1 (6 bases). Trimming removed 3 bases at V and 6 bases at J, with 14 bases between. CDR1 is MGHRA and CDR2 is YSYEKL in the germline V gene. The CDR3 covers 15 residues. The CDR3, as DNA: TGCGCCAGCAGCCACGCACGGGGGGGCGATGAAAAACTGTTTTTT. This gives the protein CASSHARGGDEKLFF.

This chain joins TRBV7-9 and TRBJ1-5; no firm D call. The germline CDR1 and CDR2 sequences are SEHNR and FQNEAQ (reference sequence). The V gene lost 1 base and the J gene lost 5 bases, with 6 bases spanning the gap. This CDR3 is 13 amino acids long. The CDR3 sequence: CASSLEADQPQHF. The CDR3 DNA sequence: TGTGCCAGCAGCTTAGAAGCCGATCAGCCCCAGCATTTT. The full variable domain, in which reference TRBV7-9 and TRBJ1-5 provide the parts outside the CDR3, is DTGVSQNPRHKITKRGQNVTFRCDPISEHNRLYWYRQTLGQGPEFLTYFQNEAQLEKSRLLSDRFSAERPKGSFSTLEIQRTEQGDSAMYLCASSLEADQPQHFGDGTRLSIL.

V is TRBV2 and J is TRBJ2-2, with 7 bases matching TRBD2. CDR1 SNHLY and CDR2 FYNNEI come from the germline V gene. The CDR3 runs 17 residues. The V segment lost 8 bases and the J segment 2 bases; nucleotides outside the gene matches: 14. The CDR3, as DNA: TGTGCCAGCCGAGGGAGGGACCGTTCCATTAACACCGGGGAGCTGTTTTTT. Translation: CASRGRDRSINTGELFF. Filled out from reference TRBV2 and TRBJ2-2, the complete variable domain reads EPEVTQTPSHQVTQMGQEVILRCVPISNHLYFYWYRQILGQKVEFLVSFYNNEISEKSEIFDDQFSVERPDGSNFTLKIRSTKLEDSAMYFCASRGRDRSINTGELFFGEGSRLTVL.

The J gene is TRBJ2-2, the V gene TRBV7-9; D is unclear. V lost 2 bases, J lost 7 bases, and 2 bases lay in between. The CDR3 loop spans 11 amino acids. The V gene's germline CDR1 is SEHNR and CDR2 FQNEAQ (reference sequence). The DNA of the CDR3 is TGTGCCAGCAGCTTACTCGGGGAGCTGTTTTTT. It specifies CASSLLGELFF.

The J gene is TRBJ1-1, the V gene TRBV11-3; 8 nucleotides align to TRBD1. This CDR3 is built from 13 residues. Germline CDR1 SGHNT, CDR2 YENEEA. V lost 0 bases, J lost 6 bases, and 0 bases stayed unmatched. The CDR3 sequence is CASSLDRGPEAFF. In DNA, the CDR3 is TGTGCCAGCAGCTTAGACAGGGGGCCTGAAGCTTTCTTT. The variable domain in full, completed from reference TRBV11-3 and TRBJ1-1, reads EAGVVQSPRYKIIEKKQPVAFWCNPISGHNTLYWYLQNLGQGPELLIRYENEEAVDDSQLPKDRFSAERLKGVDSTLKIQPAELGDSAVYLCASSLDRGPEAFFGQGTRLTVV.

This clone has just a few counts. The gene calls are TRBV19 and TRBJ2-5, with 7 bases fitting TRBD1. The CDR3 runs to 13 residues. V lost 6 bases to trimming and J lost 3 bases; unmatched junction nucleotides: 4. CDR1 is LNHDA and CDR2 is SQIVND in the germline V gene (reference sequence). The CDR3 loop reads CASRHTGEETQYF. Written as DNA, the CDR3 is TGTGCCAGTAGACATACAGGGGAAGAGACCCAGTACTTC.

The chain employs TRBV27 and TRBJ2-7; 7 bases fit TRBD1. V gave up 6 bases and J gave up 4 bases; unmatched junction bases: 9. The CDR3 length is 14 residues. Germline loops: CDR1 MNHEY, CDR2 SMNVEV (reference sequence). The CDR3 DNA sequence: TGTGCCAGCAGCAGGGACAGCCTACCTTACGAGCAGTACTTC. As protein: CASSRDSLPYEQYF.

The chain is built from TRBV7-9 and TRBJ2-5; 10 bases map to TRBD2. Germline CDR1 SEHNR, CDR2 FQNEAQ (reference sequence). There are 14 residues in the CDR3. V lost 5 bases, J lost 5 bases, and 5 bases stayed unmatched. CDR3 sequence: CASSPSGSLETQYF. The CDR3, as DNA: TGTGCCAGCAGCCCTAGCGGGAGCTTGGAGACCCAGTACTTC.

The sample holds a few counts of this clone. The chain carries TRBV7-2 and TRBJ2-7; the match to TRBD2 covers 9 bases. The ends lost 5 bases at V and 6 bases at J; junction bases unmatched: 11. CDR3 length: 15 residues. Germline loops: CDR1 SGHTA, CDR2 FQGNSA. The CDR3 sequence: CASSTLAGGLGEQYF. CDR3 in DNA: TGTGCCAGCAGCACACTAGCGGGTGGACTCGGCGAGCAGTACTTC.

This chain links TRBV29-1 with TRBJ2-2, with D tentatively TRBD1 (6 bases). The V end lost 6 bases, the J end lost 0 bases, and 14 bases lay between the germline ends. CDR1 and CDR2 from the germline V gene are SQVTM and ANQGSEA. CDR3 size: 15 residues. The CDR3 sequence is CSVTGQTSNTGELFF. As DNA, the CDR3 is TGCAGCGTGACCGGACAGACTTCGAACACCGGGGAGCTGTTTTTT.

V and J are TRBV4-1 and TRBJ2-1, with TRBD2 identical over 7 bases. The ends lost 0 bases at V and 2 bases at J; junction bases unmatched: 4. This CDR3 is built from 16 residues. Germline CDR1 reads MGHRA; CDR2 reads YSYEKL. In DNA, the CDR3 is TGCGCCAGCAGCCAAGAAATCGGACTAGCCTACAATGAGCAGTTCTTC. Translated: CASSQEIGLAYNEQFF.

The chain employs TRBV11-2 and TRBJ1-2, with TRBD1 matching over 9 bases. The CDR3 loop spans 19 amino acids. Germline V lookup: CDR1 SGHAT, CDR2 FQNNGV. V was clipped by 1 base and J by 0 bases; unmatched bases: 12. CDR3 in amino acids: CASSLAERTGATTNYGYTF. DNA for the CDR3: TGTGCCAGCAGCTTAGCCGAAAGGACAGGGGCTACCACTAACTATGGCTACACCTTC.

The chain links TRBV7-8 to TRBJ2-5; 13 bases map to TRBD2. In germline, CDR1 is SGHVS, CDR2 FQNEAQ. CDR3 length: 19 amino acids. V lost 5 bases to trimming and J lost 5 bases; unmatched junction nucleotides: 17. CDR3 nucleotide sequence: TGTGCCAGCAGCCAAAAAACAGGGACTAGCGGGGTACTTTGGGAGACCCAGTACTTC. It specifies CASSQKTGTSGVLWETQYF.

This sequence joins TRBV10-3 and TRBJ1-2; TRBD1 matches at 7 bases. CDR3 length: 13 amino acids. Losses at the gene ends were 4 bases for V and 6 bases for J; bases not matched to a gene: 5. Per the germline V gene, CDR1 is ENHRY and CDR2 is SYGVKD. The CDR3 protein is CAISGDRVDGYTF. CDR3 nucleotide sequence: TGTGCCATCAGTGGAGACAGGGTCGATGGCTACACCTTC.